Shown below are 18 T cell receptor beta chains from a single sample sequenced in a study of tumor-infiltrating lymphocytes in primary liver carcinoma. With a constant-region primer, TCR beta cDNA was made from approximately 450 ng of total RNA. Three rounds of nested multiplex PCR with slightly modified ARM-PCR produced TCR beta libraries. The first two PCR rounds used TRBV1-TRBV30 forward primers with a C-beta reverse primer, 9 to 11 cycles each. TCRdb called the multiplex PCR reads again in MiXCR, with one record for every CDR3 protein. The sample lists 55,000 or so distinct CDR3 sequences; just over 70% were seen once. From around 18-30 mg of unsorted bulk tissue, DNA and RNA were co-extracted together. The sequenced sample consisted of liver tumor tissue from sampling region 2. Described subset: tumor region T2, inferior pole. These receptors were taken from a man aged 40-49 years with primary liver carcinoma and hepatitis B virus infection.

This clonotype came up a few times. The J gene is TRBJ1-1, the V gene TRBV18, with D unclear. CDR3 length: 14 amino acids. The germline V gene has CDR1 KGHSH and CDR2 LQKENI. The V end was cut by 1 base, the J end by 1 base, with 7 bases between. CDR3 nucleotides: TGTGCCAGCTCACCACTTGACGGGAACACTGAAGCTTTCTTT. Protein product: CASSPLDGNTEAFF.

J is TRBJ1-5 and V is TRBV6-6; 10 bases align to TRBD1. V trimming: 10 bases; J trimming: 5 bases; junction bases outside the gene matches: 8. The germline CDR1 and CDR2 sequences are MNHNY and SVGAGI (reference sequence). The CDR3 has 14 amino acids. CDR3 region: CANSFGQGDQPQHF. DNA for the CDR3: TGTGCCAATAGTTTCGGACAGGGGGATCAGCCCCAGCATTTT.

The chain joins TRBV6-6 to TRBJ2-3, with D perhaps given as TRBD1 or TRBD2 (5 bases each). CDR1 is MNHNY and CDR2 is SVGAGI in the germline V gene (reference sequence). Trimming stripped 7 bases from V and 0 bases from J, with 8 bases between. CDR3 length equals 13 residues. The CDR3 here is CASTRESTDTQYF. The CDR3 DNA reads as TGTGCCAGCACCAGGGAGAGCACAGATACGCAGTATTTT.

Of note for this clonotype: A much larger clone lies a single base off, so this may be a read error. The rearrangement joins TRBV28 to TRBJ2-7; tentatively, D is TRBD2 (6 bases). The CDR3 is 15 residues long. V lost 6 bases and J 2 bases, leaving 17 bases between the germline ends. Germline CDR1 is MDHEN and CDR2 is SYDVKM. CDR3 sequence (DNA): TGTGCCAGCAGCAGTCTAGCGCGAGGCGCCTACGAGCAGTACTTC. Its translation is CASSSLARGAYEQYF.

At least ten counts were recorded for this clonotype. The CDR3 DNA is TGTGCCAGCAGTTTTTGGGGGCCTGGGGCCAACGTCCTGACTTTC. Translation gives CASSFWGPGANVLTF. The chain has TRBV12-3 or TRBV12-4 and TRBJ2-6, with a possible D match to TRBD1 (6 bases). Between the trimmed V and J ends, which lost 3 bases and 2 bases, there was a span of 8 bases. CDR3 length: 15 residues.

With respect to this clonotype: One junction end disagrees with the germline gene, perhaps due to a read error. The V gene is TRBV30, the J gene TRBJ2-1, with no clear D. The CDR3 is 11 residues long. Germline V lookup: CDR1 GTSNPN, CDR2 SVGIG (reference sequence). The CDR3 region has the DNA TGCGCCCGGAACGACTACAATGAGCAGTTCTTC. It is translated as CARNDYNEQFF. Full variable domain (remainder filled in from reference TRBV30 and TRBJ2-1): SQTIHQWPATLVQPVGSPLSLECTVEGTSNPNLYWYRQAAGRGLQLLFYSVGIGQISSEVPQNLSASRPQDRQFILSSKKLLLSDSGFYLCARNDYNEQFFGPGTRLTVL.

Turning to this clonotype: No DNA is shown, since the ends of the CDR3 on it are uncertain; the CDR3 is the one TCRdb lists. The V call is TRBV29-1, the J call TRBJ1-5; the table's D call of TRBD1 was not tested on the DNA. Germline CDR1 is SQVTM and CDR2 is ANQGSEA. Termini included, the CDR3 measures 12 amino acids. The CDR3 loop reads CNVGQGNQPRHF.

Comment on this clonotype: The germline gene is not matched at one end of the junction; a read error may be the cause. V gene TRBV29-1 combines with J gene TRBJ2-5, with 10 bases identical to TRBD1. The germline gives CDR1 SQVTM, CDR2 ANQGSEA. This CDR3 region has 15 residues. The CDR3 loop reads CSVEADRGRAETRYF. The CDR3 DNA reads TGCAGCGTTGAAGCTGACAGGGGGCGAGCAGAGACCCGGTACTTC.

V usage is TRBV29-1 and J usage is TRBJ2-5; the D gene is possibly TRBD1 (6 bases). CDR1 and CDR2 (germline): SQVTM, ANQGSEA. The V and J ends lost 4 bases and 11 bases respectively, with 20 bases between them. There are 13 residues in the CDR3. The CDR3 reads CSVGGVAGGTQYF. CDR3 bases: TGCAGCGTTGGGGGTGTCGCGGGTGGGACACAGTACTTC.

V gene TRBV12-3 or TRBV12-4 combines with J gene TRBJ1-1, with TRBD1 as a possible D gene (5 bases). V gave up 6 bases and J gave up 5 bases, with 13 bases separating them. The CDR3 spans 13 residues. The CDR3, as DNA: TGTGCCAGCAGCTCTTCAGGGTTGACTGAAGCTTTCTTT. This encodes CASSSSGLTEAFF.

In DNA form, the CDR3 reads TGCGCCGACGGCCAGACCATTGCCCTAGCGGGAGTCACCGATACGCAGTATTTT. This codes for CADGQTIALAGVTDTQYF. This chain connects TRBV4-1 to TRBJ2-3, with 10 bases lining up with TRBD2. This CDR3 has 18 amino acids. V lost 11 bases to trimming and J lost 6 bases; unmatched junction nucleotides: 23. Germline V gene sequence: CDR1 MGHRA, CDR2 YSYEKL.

Points on this clonotype: Since a much larger clone is just one base distant, this may be a read error. The missing conserved phenylalanine or tryptophan at the end of this CDR3 makes a read error likely. The J gene is TRBJ2-7, the V gene TRBV6-2 or TRBV6-3; D is possibly TRBD2 (5 bases). Germline V CDR1 and CDR2: MNHEY, SVGEGT. Trimming left V 6 bases short and J 5 bases short, with 8 bases between. This CDR3 spans 11 amino acids. CDR3 residues: CASRIGDEQYL. The CDR3 nucleotides are TGTGCCAGCAGAATCGGGGACGAGCAGTACCTC.

V usage is TRBV6-5 and J usage is TRBJ2-5, with 7 bases lining up with TRBD2. With V trimmed by 5 bases and J by 7 bases, 7 bases remained unmatched. The CDR3 covers 13 residues. Per the germline V gene, CDR1 is MNHEY and CDR2 is SVGAGI. The CDR3 spells CASSSGIHGTQYF. The DNA of the CDR3 is TGTGCCAGCAGTAGCGGGATCCACGGGACCCAGTACTTC.

This clonotype was seen only a few times. CDR3 DNA sequence: TGTGCCAGCAGACGTGCCATCATGGACGAGCAGTACTTC. Translated, it gives CASRRAIMDEQYF. The chain has TRBV12-3 or TRBV12-4 and TRBJ2-7, with D uncertain. The length of the CDR3 is 13 residues. Deletions cut 6 bases from V and 5 bases from J, with 14 bases between.

This clonotype turned up a few times. The CDR3 carries no conserved terminal phenylalanine or tryptophan, so it likely arises from a read error. This chain uses TRBV6-1 with TRBJ2-3; 13 bases map to TRBD2. Germline CDR1 is MNHNS and CDR2 is SASEGT. Germline trimming cut 8 bases from V and 7 bases from J; bases unmatched to any gene: 6. This CDR3 is built from 14 residues. CDR3 sequence (DNA): TGTGCCAGCGGACTAGCGGGAGAAACATATACGCAGTATGTT. It yields the protein CASGLAGETYTQYV.

This clonotype was recorded a few times. One junction end does not reproduce the germline sequence, and a read error may be involved. The chain links TRBV11-2 to TRBJ2-6; D might be TRBD2 (5 bases). CDR1 is SGHAT and CDR2 is FQNNGV in the germline V gene. This CDR3 comprises 15 residues. The CDR3 loop reads CTTQRPRSWANVLTF. The CDR3 DNA is TGTACCACCCAGCGGCCGCGCTCTTGGGCCAACGTCCTGACTTTC. The whole variable domain, remainder taken from reference TRBV11-2 and TRBJ2-6, is EAGVAQSPRYKIIEKRQSVAFWCNPISGHATLYWYQQILGQGPKLLIQFQNNGVVDDSQLPKDRFSAERLKGVDSTLKIQPAKLEDSAVYLCTTQRPRSWANVLTFGAGSRLTVL.

Concerning this clonotype itself: One end of the junction is discordant with germline, which a read error may explain. J is TRBJ2-4 and V is TRBV11-1; TRBD2 matches 13 bases. This CDR3 has 17 residues. CDR1 is SGHAT and CDR2 is FQDESV in the germline V gene (reference sequence). The CDR3 loop is CASNFPGTSGTRNIQYF. CDR3 DNA sequence: TGCGCCAGCAACTTCCCCGGGACTAGCGGGACCAGAAACATTCAGTACTTC.

This clonotype was seen a single time. The chain employs TRBV5-6 and TRBJ2-7, with 9 bases that match TRBD2. Looked up from germline, CDR1 is SGHDT and CDR2 is YYEEEE. There are 15 residues in the CDR3. DNA for the CDR3: TGTGTTAGCAGCTTCATGGCTAGCGGGACGTACGAGCAGTACTTC. Translating it yields CVSSFMASGTYEQYF.